This T cell receptor beta chain was sequenced in a study of neurological immune-mediated disorders. The cDNA came from 5'RACE with 10-nucleotide random UMIs. Over 200 million TCR-beta sequences, together covering 15-18 subjects, were produced by every individual sequencing run that was carried out. TCRdb passed the 5' RACE reads through MiXCR, listing each CDR3 protein once. Found here are approximately 46,000 distinct CDR3 sequences, less than 12% of them singletons; the top ten hold 1.5% to 2%. This clonotype was counted many times. The antigen remains undetermined. The time point: longitudinal time-point 1 (baseline). Findings and limits, study-wide: It was HTLV-1-associated myelopathy that showed the most TCR clonal expansion, while multiple sclerosis showed the least, falling below healthy controls. Sharing of CDR3 amino acid sequences among expanded clones across subjects was absent, suggesting private repertoires in all groups.

Germline V lookup: CDR1 SGHVS, CDR2 FQNEAQ. This CDR3 spans 16 amino acids. J was trimmed by 5 bases and V by 4 bases; bases with no gene match: 5. The chain recombines TRBV7-8 with TRBJ2-2, with 12 nucleotides matching TRBD1. The sample taken for sequencing was PBMCs. This sequence originates from a woman aged 40 to 49 in good health. The chain's CDR3 is CASSSRDRGLTGELFF. In DNA, the CDR3 is TGTGCCAGCAGCTCAAGGGACAGGGGGCTTACCGGGGAGCTGTTTTTT.